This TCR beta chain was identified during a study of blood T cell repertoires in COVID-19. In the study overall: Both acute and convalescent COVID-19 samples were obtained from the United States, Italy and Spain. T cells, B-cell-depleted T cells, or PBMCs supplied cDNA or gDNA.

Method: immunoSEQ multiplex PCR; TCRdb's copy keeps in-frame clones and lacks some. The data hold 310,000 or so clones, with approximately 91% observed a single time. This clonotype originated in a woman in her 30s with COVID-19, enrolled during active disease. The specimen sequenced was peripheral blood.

CDR3 in DNA: TGTGCCAGTAGCCTCAGGGGAAACGGCAATCAGCCCCAGCATTTT. Translated: CASSLRGNGNQPQHF. V gene TRBV19 combines with J gene TRBJ1-5; TRBD1 might be the D (6 bases). CDR3 size: 15 residues. CDR1 and CDR2 (germline): LNHDA, SQIVND (reference sequence). V was clipped by 6 bases and J by 2 bases, with 14 bases between them.